This T cell receptor beta chain was sequenced during a study of beta chain features in type 1 diabetes. Study-wide points: Naive, central memory and Treg TCRB repertoires seemed to resemble each other more closely in patients than they did in healthy donors. TCRB rearrangement may or may not be influenced by HLA type; here this remained unresolved.

CDR1 and CDR2 (germline): KGHSH, LQKENI. This CDR3 region has 15 residues. The V end lost 3 bases, the J end lost 5 bases, and 15 bases lay between the germline ends. Expressed TCRB transcripts were sequenced after all isolated RNA was converted to cDNA. Reads from naive, central memory and regulatory T cell samples averaged about 3.3 million. Profiling relied on immunoSEQ multiplex PCR, and the TCRdb table lists in-frame clones only, not all of them. This table has about 290,000 clones, around 7.8% appearing once. Each of the CD4+ naive, central memory, regulatory and stem cell-like memory populations was sorted via CD45RO/CCR7/CD25/CD127/CD95/CD27. On this clone: The antigen remains unidentified.

Material: central memory CD4+ T cells from blood. This clonotype originated in a woman under 30 in good health. The genes are TRBV18 and TRBJ2-3; D may correspond to TRBD1 or TRBD2 (5 bases each). The CDR3 protein is CASSPVLGVQDTQYF. CDR3 coding DNA: TGTGCCAGCTCACCTGTATTGGGGGTTCAAGATACGCAGTATTTT.